This TCR beta chain was recovered during a study of ipilimumab plus nivolumab after autologous stem cell transplantation. Generated by immunoSEQ multiplex PCR, the TCRdb table keeps only in-frame clones and is missing some. In the table there are 20,000 or so clones, roughly four fifths of which are singletons. Dosing: nivolumab 3 mg/kg IV, weeks 1, 4, 7, 10, then every two weeks to week 26. The J segment lost 1 base and the V segment lost 3 bases, leaving 3 bases of the junction unmatched. Looked up from germline, CDR1 is SNHLY and CDR2 is FYNNEI. The CDR3 extends over 15 amino acids. There are a few counts of this clone.

Sequencing used PBMCs, obtained in a trial of ipilimumab plus nivolumab as post-transplant consolidation. The origin of this receptor is a male donor with diffuse large B-cell lymphoma. The genes are TRBV2 and TRBJ2-3, with 8 bases that match TRBD2. The CDR3 spells CASSDGLAGTDTQYF. The CDR3 region has the DNA TGTGCCAGCAGTGATGGACTAGCCGGCACAGATACGCAGTATTTT. Full variable domain (remainder filled in from reference TRBV2 and TRBJ2-3): EPEVTQTPSHQVTQMGQEVILRCVPISNHLYFYWYRQILGQKVEFLVSFYNNEISEKSEIFDDQFSVERPDGSNFTLKIRSTKLEDSAMYFCASSDGLAGTDTQYFGPGTRLTVL.